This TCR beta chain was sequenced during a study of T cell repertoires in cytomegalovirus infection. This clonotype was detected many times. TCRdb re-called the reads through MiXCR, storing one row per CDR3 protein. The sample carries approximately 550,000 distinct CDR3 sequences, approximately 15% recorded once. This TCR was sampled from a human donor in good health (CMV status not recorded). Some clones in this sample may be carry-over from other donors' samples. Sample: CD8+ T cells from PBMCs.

The CDR3 nucleotides read TGTGCCAGCAGTTTCCCCCGGGACGGAAGCTCCTACGAGCAGTACTTC. As protein: CASSFPRDGSSYEQYF. The gene calls are TRBV28 and TRBJ2-7; tentatively, D is TRBD1 or TRBD2 (5 bases each). The V and J ends lost 3 bases and 0 bases respectively, with 15 bases between them. The CDR3 length is 16 residues. The germline V gene has CDR1 MDHEN and CDR2 SYDVKM.